This T cell receptor (beta chain) was identified in a study of cytomegalovirus exposure and HLA in healthy donors. Study background: About 77 million unique TCRs from HLA-typed donors made up an early data release. Study results and limitations: Rates of TCR association differed by HLA locus in a later analysis, with DRB1 highest and HLA-C lowest. Indistinguishable V segments, including TRBV6-2 and TRBV6-3, were excluded. What TCR beta sequences reportedly achieved was accurate prediction of HLA-A and HLA-B alleles in most subjects.

PCR primers comprised 60 Vbeta and 13 Jbeta primers. Libraries were prepared by immunoSEQ multiplex PCR; TCRdb keeps only in-frame clonotypes and omits some of them. The repertoire consists of around 86,000 clones, with less than 8% occurring once and the leading ten covering roughly 2.1%. The germline CDR1 and CDR2 sequences are SGHRS and YFSETQ. The V gene lost 4 bases and the J gene lost 0 bases, with 10 bases spanning the gap. This CDR3 has 14 amino acids. This clone has more than one count but fewer than ten. The antigen is unknown. The source material was PBMCs. The source is a man aged 45-65 years in good health and CMV-seronegative. J is TRBJ2-5 and V is TRBV5-1, with D possibly being TRBD1 (6 bases). The DNA of the CDR3 is TGCGCCAGCAGCCCAGGGGATTACCAAGAGACCCAGTACTTC. The encoded protein is CASSPGDYQETQYF.